This TCR beta chain was documented in a study of T cells after yellow fever vaccination. MiXCR, run by TCRdb on the 5' RACE reads, gives a single entry per CDR3 protein. The sample consists of around 320,000 distinct CDR3 sequences, 3.5% to 5% of them appearing once. Germline V lookup: CDR1 KGHSH, CDR2 LQKENI. V was pared by 4 bases and J by 0 bases, with 6 bases of the junction left unmatched. The CDR3 runs to 17 residues. The TCR originated in a man younger than 30 who received the YFV17D yellow fever vaccine. The material was PBMCs, obtained 15 days after the yellow fever booster vaccination. V is TRBV18 and J is TRBJ1-5; TRBD1 aligns across 10 bases. The CDR3 here is CASSRDRGGYSNQPQHF. CDR3 coding DNA: TGTGCCAGCTCACGGGACAGGGGTGGCTATAGCAATCAGCCCCAGCATTTT.